Here is one T cell receptor beta chain with its context. Its antigen remains unknown. There are 15 residues in the CDR3. Trimming cost V 2 bases and J 2 bases, with 13 bases left between them. CDR1 is KGHSH, CDR2 LQKENI, per germline. This record belongs to a study of shared clonotypes between healthy human individuals. General study results and limits: Across subsets, estimated richness was generally greater for naive than for memory populations.

TCRdb keeps only in-frame clones here, not all; method: immunoSEQ multiplex PCR. The profile shows 2 million to 2.5 million clones, over 85% of them singletons. The chain recombines TRBV18 with TRBJ2-7; D is perhaps TRBD2 (6 bases). The sequence was obtained from a man in his late teens or twenties in good health. Some clones in this sample may be carry-over from other donors' samples. The sample was naive CD4+ T cells from PBMCs. Subset noted: CD45RA+ positively selected. The CDR3 DNA reads as TGTGCCAGCTCACCAGCAGGAGGGGCACCCTACGAGCAGTACTTC. The encoded protein is CASSPAGGAPYEQYF.